These 7 T cell receptor beta chains came from one sample sequenced in a study of blood T cells in healthy people across ages. Sample-barcoded 5' priming and a J-beta primer mix drove a second PCR of roughly 6 to 12 cycles. TCRdb re-analysed the 5' RACE reads in MiXCR, keeping a single row per CDR3 protein. Of approximately 800,000 distinct CDR3 sequences listed, around 36% are singletons. The sample was blood. The receptors shown here come from a man aged 18 to 29 in good health.

This clonotype was recorded a few times. The rearrangement uses TRBV12-3 or TRBV12-4 and TRBJ2-7, with D tentatively TRBD1 (6 bases). The CDR3 runs to 15 residues. V lost 4 bases and J 5 bases, leaving 18 bases between the germline ends. As DNA, the CDR3 is TGTGCCAGCAGTTACCGGGACAAGGGTCTACACGAGCAGTACTTC. Amino acids: CASSYRDKGLHEQYF.

A note on this clonotype: One end of the junction fails to match germline, which may point to a read error. The V and J genes are TRBV7-9 and TRBJ2-1; 8 bases are a match to TRBD2. The CDR3 loop spans 17 amino acids. The germline V gene encodes CDR1 SEHNR and CDR2 FQNEAQ (reference sequence). CDR3 sequence (DNA): TGTGCCAGCACCTTAATCCTCGGGGGGGGGCGGAAGAATGAGCAGTTCTTC. Translated: CASTLILGGGRKNEQFF.

This clonotype was seen just once. The V and J genes are TRBV30 and TRBJ1-1; 12 bases are shared with TRBD1. Germline V CDR1 and CDR2: GTSNPN, SVGIG (reference sequence). The CDR3 has 15 residues. The V and J ends lost 3 bases and 2 bases, in that order; junction bases with no gene match: 4. DNA of the CDR3: TGTGCCTGGAGGAGTGGGACAGGGGGCAACACTGAAGCTTTCTTT. Amino acid sequence: CAWRSGTGGNTEAFF.

A note on this clonotype: A read error may account for a junction end that differs from germline. This chain uses TRBV15 with TRBJ2-5; D may be TRBD1 (6 bases). Looked up from germline, CDR1 is LNHNV and CDR2 is YYDKDF (reference sequence). The CDR3 totals 15 residues. CDR3 DNA: TGTACCACCAGCAGACCTAGGGGGACACACAATGAGCAGTACTTC. Protein sequence: CTTSRPRGTHNEQYF.

The chain uses TRBV15 and TRBJ2-2, with no clear D. The CDR3 loop spans 12 amino acids. Trimming cost V 4 bases and J 6 bases, with 6 bases left between them. In germline, CDR1 is LNHNV, CDR2 YYDKDF (reference sequence). CDR3 bases: TGTGCCACCAGCATCGACCCCGGGGAGCTGTTTTTT. Protein product: CATSIDPGELFF.

This clonotype has only a few counts. The chain couples TRBV7-2 to TRBJ1-6; D is uncertain. V lost 5 bases, J lost 0 bases, and 11 bases lay in between. This CDR3 comprises 16 residues. Germline values: CDR1 SGHTA, CDR2 FQGNSA. In DNA, the CDR3 is TGTGCCAGCAGCCCTCTTGGGAGCTCCTATAATTCACCCCTCCACTTT. Translated, it gives CASSPLGSSYNSPLHF.

This clonotype was counted between two and nine times. V and J are TRBV9 and TRBJ1-5, with D unclear. The CDR3 totals 15 residues. Trimming removed 3 bases at V and 2 bases at J, with 12 bases between. Germline assignment: CDR1 SGDLS and CDR2 YYNGEE. CDR3 loop: CASSGGPEGNQPQHF. The CDR3 DNA reads TGTGCCAGCAGCGGAGGGCCCGAAGGCAATCAGCCCCAGCATTTT. Complete variable domain (other parts from reference TRBV9 and TRBJ1-5): DSGVTQTPKHLITATGQRVTLRCSPRSGDLSVYWYQQSLDQGLQFLIQYYNGEERAKGNILERFSAQQFPDLHSELNLSSLELGDSALYFCASSGGPEGNQPQHFGDGTRLSIL.